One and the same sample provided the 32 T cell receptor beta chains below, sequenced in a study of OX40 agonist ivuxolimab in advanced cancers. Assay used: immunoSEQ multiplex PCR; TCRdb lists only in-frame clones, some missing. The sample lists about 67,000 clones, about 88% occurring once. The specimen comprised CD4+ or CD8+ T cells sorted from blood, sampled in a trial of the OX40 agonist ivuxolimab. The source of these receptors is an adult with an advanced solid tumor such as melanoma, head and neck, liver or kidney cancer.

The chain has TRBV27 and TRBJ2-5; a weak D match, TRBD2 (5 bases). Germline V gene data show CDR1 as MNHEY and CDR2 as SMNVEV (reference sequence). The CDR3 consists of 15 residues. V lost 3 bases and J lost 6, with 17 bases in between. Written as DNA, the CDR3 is TGTGCCAGCAGTTTTTCCCCGGGATTCCCAAAGACCCAGTACTTC. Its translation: CASSFSPGFPKTQYF.

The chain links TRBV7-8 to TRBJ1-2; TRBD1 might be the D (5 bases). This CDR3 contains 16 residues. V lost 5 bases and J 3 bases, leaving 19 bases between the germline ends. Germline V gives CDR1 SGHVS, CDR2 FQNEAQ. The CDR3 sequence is CASSRIRTGLDYGYTF. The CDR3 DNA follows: TGTGCCAGCAGCCGGATCAGGACGGGACTTGACTATGGCTACACCTTC.

The CDR3 loop reads CASSYSWDGSYNEQFF. The CDR3 DNA reads as TGTGCCAGCAGTTACTCCTGGGACGGCTCCTACAATGAGCAGTTCTTC. The chain combines TRBV6-5 with TRBJ2-1, with D perhaps given as TRBD1 or TRBD2 (5 bases each). Trimming stripped 0 bases from V and 0 bases from J, with 9 bases between. CDR1 and CDR2 (germline): MNHEY, SVGAGI. The CDR3 contains 16 residues.

DNA of the CDR3: TGTGCCAGCAGAGAAACAGGGGGGGGTGGCTACACCTTC. Residues: CASRETGGGGYTF. The J gene is TRBJ1-2, the V gene TRBV28; 8 nucleotides match TRBD1. V trimming: 6 bases; J trimming: 7 bases; junction bases outside the gene matches: 7. Germline values: CDR1 MDHEN, CDR2 SYDVKM. The CDR3 consists of 13 residues.

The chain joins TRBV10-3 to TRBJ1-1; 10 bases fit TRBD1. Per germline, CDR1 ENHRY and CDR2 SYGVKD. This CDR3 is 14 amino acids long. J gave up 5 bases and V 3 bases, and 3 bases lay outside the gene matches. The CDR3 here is CAISEDRGHTEAFF. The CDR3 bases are TGTGCCATCAGTGAAGACAGGGGGCATACTGAAGCTTTCTTT.

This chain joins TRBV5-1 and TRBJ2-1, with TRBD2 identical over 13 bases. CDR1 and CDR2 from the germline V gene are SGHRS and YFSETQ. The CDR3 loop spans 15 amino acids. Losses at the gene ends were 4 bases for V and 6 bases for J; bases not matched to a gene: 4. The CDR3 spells CASSPLAGGANEQFF. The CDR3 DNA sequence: TGCGCCAGCAGCCCACTAGCGGGAGGGGCCAATGAGCAGTTCTTC.

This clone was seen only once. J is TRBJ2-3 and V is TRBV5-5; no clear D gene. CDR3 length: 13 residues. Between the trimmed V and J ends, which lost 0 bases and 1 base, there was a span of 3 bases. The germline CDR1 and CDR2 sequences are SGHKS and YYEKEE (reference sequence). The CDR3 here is CASSLGGTDTQYF. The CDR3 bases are TGTGCCAGCAGCTTGGGCGGCACAGATACGCAGTATTTT.

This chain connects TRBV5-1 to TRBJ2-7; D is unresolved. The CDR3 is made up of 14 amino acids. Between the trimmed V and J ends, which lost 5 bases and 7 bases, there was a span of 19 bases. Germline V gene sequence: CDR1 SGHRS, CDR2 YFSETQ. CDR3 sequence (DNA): TGCGCCAGCAGTACAGTGGGGATATTGTTTGAGCAGTACTTC. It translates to CASSTVGILFEQYF.

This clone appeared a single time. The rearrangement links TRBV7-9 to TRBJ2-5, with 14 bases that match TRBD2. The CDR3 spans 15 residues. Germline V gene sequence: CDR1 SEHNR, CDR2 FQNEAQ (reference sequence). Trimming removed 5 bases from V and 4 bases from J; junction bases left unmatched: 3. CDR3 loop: CASSQGTSGRETQYF. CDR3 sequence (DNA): TGTGCCAGCAGCCAAGGGACTAGCGGGAGAGAGACCCAGTACTTC. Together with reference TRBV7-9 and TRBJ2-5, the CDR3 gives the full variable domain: DTGVSQNPRHKITKRGQNVTFRCDPISEHNRLYWYRQTLGQGPEFLTYFQNEAQLEKSRLLSDRFSAERPKGSFSTLEIQRTEQGDSAMYLCASSQGTSGRETQYFGPGTRLLVL.

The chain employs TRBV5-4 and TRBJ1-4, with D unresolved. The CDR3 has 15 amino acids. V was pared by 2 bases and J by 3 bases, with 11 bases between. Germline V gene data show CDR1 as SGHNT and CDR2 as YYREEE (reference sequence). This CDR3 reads CASSLFSQANEKLFF. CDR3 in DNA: TGTGCCAGCAGCTTATTTTCCCAAGCTAATGAAAAACTGTTTTTT.

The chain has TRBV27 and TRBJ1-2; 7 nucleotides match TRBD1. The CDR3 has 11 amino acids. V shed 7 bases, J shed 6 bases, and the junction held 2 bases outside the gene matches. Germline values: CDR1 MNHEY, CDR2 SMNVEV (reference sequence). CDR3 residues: CASKGGHGYTF. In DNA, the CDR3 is TGTGCCAGCAAAGGGGGCCATGGCTACACCTTC.

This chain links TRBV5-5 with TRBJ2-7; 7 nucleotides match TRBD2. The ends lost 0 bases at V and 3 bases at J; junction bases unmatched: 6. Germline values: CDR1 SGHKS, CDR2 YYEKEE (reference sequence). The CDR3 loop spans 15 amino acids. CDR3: CASSLGGGSYYEQYF. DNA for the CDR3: TGTGCCAGCAGCTTGGGAGGCGGGAGCTACTACGAGCAGTACTTC.

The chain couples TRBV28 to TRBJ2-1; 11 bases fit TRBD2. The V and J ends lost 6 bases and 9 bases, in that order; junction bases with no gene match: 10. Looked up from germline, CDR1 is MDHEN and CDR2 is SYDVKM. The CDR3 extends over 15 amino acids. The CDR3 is CASSRLAGGGSEQFF. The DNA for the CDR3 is TGTGCCAGCAGCAGGCTAGCGGGAGGAGGGAGTGAGCAGTTCTTC.

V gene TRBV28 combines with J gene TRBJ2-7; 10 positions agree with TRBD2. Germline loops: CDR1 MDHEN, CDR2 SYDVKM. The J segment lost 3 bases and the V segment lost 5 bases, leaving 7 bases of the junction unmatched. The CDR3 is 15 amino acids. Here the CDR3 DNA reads TGTGCCAGCAGTCCGGGACTAGCGATATTCTACGAGCAGTACTTC. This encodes CASSPGLAIFYEQYF.

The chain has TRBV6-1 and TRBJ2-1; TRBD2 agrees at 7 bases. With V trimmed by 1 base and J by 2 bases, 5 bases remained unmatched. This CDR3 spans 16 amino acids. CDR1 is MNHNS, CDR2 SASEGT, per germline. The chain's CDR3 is CASSEGAGVAYNEQFF. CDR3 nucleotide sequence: TGTGCCAGCAGTGAAGGGGCGGGAGTGGCCTACAATGAGCAGTTCTTC.

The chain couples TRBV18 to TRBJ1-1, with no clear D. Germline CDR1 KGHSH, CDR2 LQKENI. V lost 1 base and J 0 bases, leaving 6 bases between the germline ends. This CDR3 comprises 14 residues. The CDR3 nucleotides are TGTGCCAGCTCACCACTCCACCTGAACACTGAAGCTTTCTTT. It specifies CASSPLHLNTEAFF.

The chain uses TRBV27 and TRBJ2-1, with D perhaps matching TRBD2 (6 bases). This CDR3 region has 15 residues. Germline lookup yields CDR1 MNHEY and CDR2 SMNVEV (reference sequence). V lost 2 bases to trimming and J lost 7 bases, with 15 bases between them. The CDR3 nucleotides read TGTGCCAGCAGTTTAGTCGGGGGACGTGGGAATGAGCAGTTCTTC. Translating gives CASSLVGGRGNEQFF.

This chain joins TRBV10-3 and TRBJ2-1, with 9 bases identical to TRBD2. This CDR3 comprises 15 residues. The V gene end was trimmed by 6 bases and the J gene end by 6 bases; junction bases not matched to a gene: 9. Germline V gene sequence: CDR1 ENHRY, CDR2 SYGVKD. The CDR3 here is CAISDSGRGLNEQFF. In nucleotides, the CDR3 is TGTGCCATCAGCGATAGCGGGAGAGGGCTCAATGAGCAGTTCTTC.

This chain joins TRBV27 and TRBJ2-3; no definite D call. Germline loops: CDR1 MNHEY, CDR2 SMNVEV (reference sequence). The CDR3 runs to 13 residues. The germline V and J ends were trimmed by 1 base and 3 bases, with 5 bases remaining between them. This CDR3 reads CASSLYRTDTQYF. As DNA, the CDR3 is TGTGCCAGCAGTTTATACCGAACAGATACGCAGTATTTT.

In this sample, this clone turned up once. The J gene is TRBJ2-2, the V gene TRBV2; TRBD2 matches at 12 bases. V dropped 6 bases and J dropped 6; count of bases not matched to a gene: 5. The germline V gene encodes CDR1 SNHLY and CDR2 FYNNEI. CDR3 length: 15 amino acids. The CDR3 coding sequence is TGTGCCAGCAGGGCCGCTAGCGGGAGGGCCGGGGAGCTGTTTTTT. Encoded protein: CASRAASGRAGELFF.

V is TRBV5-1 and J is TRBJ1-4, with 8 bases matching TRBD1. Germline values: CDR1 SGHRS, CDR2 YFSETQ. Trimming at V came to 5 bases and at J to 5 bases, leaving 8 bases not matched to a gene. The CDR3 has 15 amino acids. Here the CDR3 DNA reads TGCGCCAGCAGGAAGTGGACAGGGCCAAATGAAAAACTGTTTTTT. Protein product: CASRKWTGPNEKLFF. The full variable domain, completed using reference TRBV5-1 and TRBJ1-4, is KAGVTQTPRYLIKTRGQQVTLSCSPISGHRSVSWYQQTPGQGLQFLFEYFSETQRNKGNFPGRFSGRQFSNSRSEMNVSTLELGDSALYLCASRKWTGPNEKLFFGSGTQLSVL.

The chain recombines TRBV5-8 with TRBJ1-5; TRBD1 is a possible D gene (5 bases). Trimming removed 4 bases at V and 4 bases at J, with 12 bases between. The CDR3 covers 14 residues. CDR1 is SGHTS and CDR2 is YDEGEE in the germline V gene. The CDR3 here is CASSPAGGNQPQHF. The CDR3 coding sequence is TGTGCCAGCAGCCCGGCGGGGGGAAATCAGCCCCAGCATTTT.

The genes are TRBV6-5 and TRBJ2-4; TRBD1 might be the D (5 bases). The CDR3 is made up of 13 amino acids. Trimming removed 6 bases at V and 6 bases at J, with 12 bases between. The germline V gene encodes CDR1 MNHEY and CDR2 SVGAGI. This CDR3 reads CASRKPQGNIQYF. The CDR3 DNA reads TGTGCCAGCAGGAAACCCCAGGGAAACATTCAGTACTTC.

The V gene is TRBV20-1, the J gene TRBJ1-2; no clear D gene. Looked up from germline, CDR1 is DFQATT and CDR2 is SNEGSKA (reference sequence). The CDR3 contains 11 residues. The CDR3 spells CSPTTNYGYTF. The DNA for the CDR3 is TGCAGCCCTACTACTAACTATGGCTACACCTTC.

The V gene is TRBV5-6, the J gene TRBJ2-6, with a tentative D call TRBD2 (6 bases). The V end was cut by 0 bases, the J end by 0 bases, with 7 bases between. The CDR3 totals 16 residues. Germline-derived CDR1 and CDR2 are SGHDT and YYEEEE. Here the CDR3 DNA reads TGTGCCAGCAGCTTGGTGACTAGCTCTGGGGCCAACGTCCTGACTTTC. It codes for CASSLVTSSGANVLTF.

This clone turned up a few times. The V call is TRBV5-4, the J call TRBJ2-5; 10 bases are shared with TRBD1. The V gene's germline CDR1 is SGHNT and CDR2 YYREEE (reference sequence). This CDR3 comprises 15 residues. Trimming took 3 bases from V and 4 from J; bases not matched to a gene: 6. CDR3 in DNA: TGTGCCAGCAGCTCCGGGACAGGGGTTCGAGAGACCCAGTACTTC. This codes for CASSSGTGVRETQYF.

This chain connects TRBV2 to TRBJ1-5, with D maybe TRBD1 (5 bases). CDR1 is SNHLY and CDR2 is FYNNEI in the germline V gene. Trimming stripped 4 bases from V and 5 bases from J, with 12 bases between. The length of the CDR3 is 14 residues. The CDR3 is CASSGDSSYQPQHF. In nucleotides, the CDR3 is TGTGCCAGCAGTGGAGACAGTTCCTATCAGCCCCAGCATTTT.

The CDR3 bases are TGCGCCAGCAGCTTGAAAAGTGGGACTAGCGAGAATGAGCAGTTCTTC. Protein: CASSLKSGTSENEQFF. This chain links TRBV5-1 with TRBJ2-1; 10 bases are a match to TRBD2. CDR1 is SGHRS and CDR2 is YFSETQ in the germline V gene. The CDR3 runs 16 residues. The ends lost 1 base at V and 7 bases at J; junction bases unmatched: 8.

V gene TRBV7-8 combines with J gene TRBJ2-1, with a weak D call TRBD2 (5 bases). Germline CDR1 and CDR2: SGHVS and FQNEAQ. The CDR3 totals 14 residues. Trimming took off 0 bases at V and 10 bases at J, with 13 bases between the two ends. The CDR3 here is CASSLAYKGAEQFF. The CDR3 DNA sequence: TGTGCCAGCAGCTTAGCTTACAAGGGAGCAGAGCAGTTCTTC.

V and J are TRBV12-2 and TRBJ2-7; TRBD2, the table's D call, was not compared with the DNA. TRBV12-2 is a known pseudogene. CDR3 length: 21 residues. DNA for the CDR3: TGTGCAAGTCGCCCGACCCTAACCGGGACTAGCGGGGCACCCGACTCCTACGAGCAGTACTTC. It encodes CASRPTLTGTSGAPDSYEQYF.

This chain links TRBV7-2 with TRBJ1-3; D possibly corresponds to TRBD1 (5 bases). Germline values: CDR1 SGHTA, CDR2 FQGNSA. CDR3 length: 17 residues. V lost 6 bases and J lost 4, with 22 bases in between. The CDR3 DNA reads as TGTGCCAGCAGTTCCCGACAGCTTACATCTTCCGGAAACACCATATATTTT. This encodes CASSSRQLTSSGNTIYF.

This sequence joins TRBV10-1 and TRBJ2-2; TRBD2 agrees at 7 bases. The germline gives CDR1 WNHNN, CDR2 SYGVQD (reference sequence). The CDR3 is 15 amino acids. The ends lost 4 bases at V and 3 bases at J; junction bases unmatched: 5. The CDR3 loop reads CASSGGSGYTGELFF. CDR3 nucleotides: TGCGCCAGCAGTGGCGGGAGTGGGTACACCGGGGAGCTGTTTTTT.